This passage covers 12 T cell receptor beta chains from one sample sequenced in a study of radiotherapy plus CTLA-4 blockade in lung cancer. TCRdb keeps only in-frame clones here, not all; method: immunoSEQ multiplex PCR. The sample carries around 80,000 clones, 70% to 80% recorded once. The sequencing here drew on peripheral blood, taken from a patient treated with radiotherapy plus ipilimumab. The receptor source for this set is a human donor with non-small cell lung cancer whose response to radiotherapy plus ipilimumab could not be evaluated.

The chain uses TRBV25-1 and TRBJ2-7, with 10 bases fitting TRBD1. J lost 5 bases, V lost 4 bases, and 14 bases had no gene match. Germline lookup yields CDR1 MGHDK and CDR2 SYGVNS. This CDR3 has 17 residues. CDR3 coding DNA: TGTGCCAGCAGTGTTCTATTTCGGACAGGGGGGACGGACGAGCAGTACTTC. This codes for CASSVLFRTGGTDEQYF.

The chain uses TRBV7-9 and TRBJ1-1, with D tentatively TRBD1 (6 bases). V was pared by 5 bases and J by 1 base, with 23 bases between. Germline loops: CDR1 SEHNR, CDR2 FQNEAQ (reference sequence). The CDR3 is made up of 18 amino acids. CDR3 loop: CASSLRGGTPKRNTEAFF. The DNA for the CDR3 is TGTGCCAGCAGCCTCCGGGGAGGGACACCCAAAAGGAACACTGAAGCTTTCTTT.

This clone occurred once. V gene TRBV5-6 combines with J gene TRBJ2-3; 7 nucleotides match TRBD1. V was pared by 3 bases and J by 3 bases, with 1 base of the junction left unmatched. The germline V gene encodes CDR1 SGHDT and CDR2 YYEEEE. The CDR3 has 13 residues. The CDR3 loop reads CASSSQGTDTQYF. CDR3 DNA: TGTGCCAGCAGCTCACAGGGGACAGATACGCAGTATTTT. The entire variable domain, with the rest obtained from reference TRBV5-6 and TRBJ2-3, is as follows: DAGVTQSPTHLIKTRGQQVTLRCSPKSGHDTVSWYQQALGQGPQFIFQYYEEEERQRGNFPDRFSGHQFPNYSSELNVNALLLGDSALYLCASSSQGTDTQYFGPGTRLTVL.

V and J are TRBV19 and TRBJ2-7; 7 bases align to TRBD2. Germline loops: CDR1 LNHDA, CDR2 SQIVND (reference sequence). Trimming took 2 bases from V and 4 from J; bases not matched to a gene: 8. The CDR3 totals 15 residues. CDR3 in DNA: TGTGCCAGTAGTATAAAGTTTGTGCGGGAGTACGAGCAGTACTTC. Translated, it gives CASSIKFVREYEQYF.

The chain employs TRBV18 and TRBJ2-7, with D unclear. Trimming shortened V by 4 bases and J by 0 bases, and 10 bases separated the two germline ends. The CDR3 has 14 residues. Germline V lookup: CDR1 KGHSH, CDR2 LQKENI. The CDR3 region is CASSRRRGSYEQYF. Here the CDR3 DNA reads TGTGCCAGCTCACGGCGGAGAGGCTCCTACGAGCAGTACTTC.

The chain employs TRBV5-6 and TRBJ2-7; 8 nucleotides line up with TRBD1. CDR1 and CDR2 from the germline V gene are SGHDT and YYEEEE. The CDR3 covers 15 residues. V lost 0 bases and J lost 7; bases outside the gene matches: 9. The CDR3 DNA is TGTGCCAGCAGCTTGGCTCAGGGGGCGCTGGATGAGCAGTACTTC. It specifies CASSLAQGALDEQYF.

The chain joins TRBV28 to TRBJ2-5, with TRBD2 matching 8 bases. Gene TRBJ2-7 matches the end of the DNA better, so the J call may be wrong. Germline CDR1 MDHEN, CDR2 SYDVKM. The CDR3 is 15 amino acids. This chain's CDR3 is CASSFVGLALSEQYF. CDR3 sequence (DNA): TGTGCCAGCAGTTTCGTAGGACTAGCCCTCTCCGAGCAGTACTTC.

The rearrangement links TRBV28 to TRBJ1-5; D gene uncertain. V gave up 6 bases and J gave up 3 bases, with 15 bases separating them. The CDR3 length is 15 residues. CDR1 and CDR2 from the germline V gene are MDHEN and SYDVKM. CDR3 coding DNA: TGTGCCAGCAGCCTCCTGGGCTTTTTCAATCAGCCCCAGCATTTT. Protein sequence: CASSLLGFFNQPQHF.

The J gene is TRBJ2-5, the V gene TRBV5-6; possible D gene TRBD1, 6 bases. Deletions cut 4 bases from V and 5 bases from J, with 18 bases between. This CDR3 spans 15 amino acids. The germline CDR1 and CDR2 sequences are SGHDT and YYEEEE. The CDR3 DNA sequence: TGTGCCAGCAGCAGCTTCCGGGACCAGGGGGAGACCCAGTACTTC. This gives the protein CASSSFRDQGETQYF.

V gene TRBV6-1 combines with J gene TRBJ2-4; a weak D match, TRBD1 (7 bases). Trimming cost V 2 bases and J 9 bases, with 14 bases left between them. The CDR3 loop spans 14 amino acids. Germline V gives CDR1 MNHNS, CDR2 SASEGT. In DNA form, the CDR3 reads TGTGCCAGCAGTGAACGGCCAGGGGGAGGCATTCAGTACTTC. Protein: CASSERPGGGIQYF.

The chain combines TRBV18 with TRBJ1-6; D call uncertain. This CDR3 is 14 amino acids long. V lost 4 bases, J lost 8 bases, and 12 bases lay in between. The V gene's germline CDR1 is KGHSH and CDR2 LQKENI. CDR3 sequence reads: CASSRGIEDSPLHF. The CDR3 bases are TGTGCCAGCTCACGAGGGATAGAGGATTCACCCCTCCACTTT.

The DNA of the CDR3 is TGCAGCGTTGGGGACACCTCGAACACTGAAGCTTTCTTT. Protein sequence: CSVGDTSNTEAFF. The V gene is TRBV29-1, the J gene TRBJ1-1, with a tentative D call TRBD1 (6 bases). This CDR3 is built from 13 residues. Germline loops: CDR1 SQVTM, CDR2 ANQGSEA. Trimming removed 4 bases from V and 1 base from J, with 10 bases in between.